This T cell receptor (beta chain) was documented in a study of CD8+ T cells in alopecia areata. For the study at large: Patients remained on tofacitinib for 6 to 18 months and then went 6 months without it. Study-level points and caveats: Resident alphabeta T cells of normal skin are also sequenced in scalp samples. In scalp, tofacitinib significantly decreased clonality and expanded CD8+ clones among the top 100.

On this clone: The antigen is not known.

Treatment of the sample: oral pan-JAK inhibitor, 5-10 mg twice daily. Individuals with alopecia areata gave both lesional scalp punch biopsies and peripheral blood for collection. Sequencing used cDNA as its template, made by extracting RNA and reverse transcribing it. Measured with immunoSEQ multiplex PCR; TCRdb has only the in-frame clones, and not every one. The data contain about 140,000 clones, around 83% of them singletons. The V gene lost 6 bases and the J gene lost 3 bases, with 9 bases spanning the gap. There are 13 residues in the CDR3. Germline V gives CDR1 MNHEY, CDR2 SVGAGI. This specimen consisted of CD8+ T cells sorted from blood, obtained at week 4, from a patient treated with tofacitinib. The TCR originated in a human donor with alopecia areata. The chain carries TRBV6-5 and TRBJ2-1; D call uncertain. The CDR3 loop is CASSPDGYNEQFF. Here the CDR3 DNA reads TGTGCCAGCAGCCCTGACGGCTACAATGAGCAGTTCTTC.